The 14 T cell receptor beta chains below come from one sample, sequenced in a study of cytomegalovirus exposure and HLA in healthy donors (dated by TCRdb to about 2017). The library came from the immunoSEQ multiplex PCR assay. TCRdb holds this immuneACCESS table with in-frame rearrangements only. Some clones are missing; in checked studies, unresolved V genes explain under half, and the rest has no known cause. This sample comprises 71,000 or so clones, about 94% of them detected only once. The top ten hold 1.4% of the sample. Sequenced input: PBMCs. These TCRs come from a man between 18 and 29 years old in good health and CMV-seropositive.

The chain couples TRBV10-3 to TRBJ2-7; 8 bases match TRBD2. After removal of 0 bases from V and 1 base from J, the junction contained 5 bases not matched to a gene. The CDR3 totals 16 residues. Germline V gene data show CDR1 as ENHRY and CDR2 as SYGVKD. CDR3 protein: CAISESGAGASYEQYF. The CDR3 DNA reads TGTGCCATCAGTGAGTCTGGAGCGGGAGCATCCTACGAGCAGTACTTC.

This chain connects TRBV19 to TRBJ1-5; a possible D gene is TRBD1 (6 bases). CDR3 length: 15 residues. Trimming shortened V by 4 bases and J by 6 bases, and 16 bases separated the two germline ends. Germline V gene sequence: CDR1 LNHDA, CDR2 SQIVND (reference sequence). The CDR3 DNA follows: TGTGCCAGTAGTACCCAACAGGGCCCAGGTCAGCCCCAGCATTTT. This codes for CASSTQQGPGQPQHF.

The chain recombines TRBV7-2 with TRBJ1-2; 7 nucleotides match TRBD1. There are 13 residues in the CDR3. Germline loops: CDR1 SGHTA, CDR2 FQGNSA. Trimming removed 4 bases from V and 8 bases from J; junction bases left unmatched: 7. The CDR3 spells CASSSYRGVGYTF. The CDR3 DNA sequence: TGTGCCAGCAGCTCCTACAGGGGTGTCGGCTACACCTTC.

The CDR3 bases are TGTGCCAGCAACTCCCTTATCACTGAAGCTTTCTTT. Amino acid sequence: CASNSLITEAFF. This chain connects TRBV11-2 to TRBJ1-1, with D unresolved. V shed 7 bases and J shed 4 bases, with 10 bases lying between them. This CDR3 spans 12 amino acids. The V gene's germline CDR1 is SGHAT and CDR2 FQNNGV.

This chain links TRBV13 with TRBJ2-1, with D tentatively TRBD1 (7 bases). Trimming removed 5 bases at V and 9 bases at J, with 17 bases between. This CDR3 has 14 amino acids. Per the germline V gene, CDR1 is PRHDT and CDR2 is FYEKMQ (reference sequence). The CDR3 nucleotides read TGTGCCAGCAGCAACAGACAGGGAGGTAGTGAGCAGTTCTTC. Protein: CASSNRQGGSEQFF.

The J gene is TRBJ2-3, the V gene TRBV11-3; 8 positions agree with TRBD2. V lost 4 bases, J lost 3 bases, and 21 bases stayed unmatched. Germline V gives CDR1 SGHNT, CDR2 YENEEA. This CDR3 is 20 amino acids long. CDR3 region: CASSSPPRAGGINRTDTQYF. The DNA of the CDR3 is TGTGCCAGCAGCTCTCCTCCCCGGGCGGGAGGCATTAATCGGACAGATACGCAGTATTTT.

V is TRBV30 and J is TRBJ1-5, with D uncertain. This CDR3 contains 18 residues. Trimming stripped 0 bases from V and 7 bases from J, with 25 bases between. The germline CDR1 and CDR2 sequences are GTSNPN and SVGIG (reference sequence). CDR3: CAWSVLSEGDLPGQPQHF. The CDR3 DNA reads as TGTGCCTGGAGTGTACTTAGTGAGGGTGATCTCCCTGGGCAGCCCCAGCATTTT.

This clone has more than one count but fewer than ten. This chain connects TRBV28 to TRBJ1-2; D gene unclear. This CDR3 region has 14 residues. V was pared by 8 bases and J by 4 bases, with 17 bases between. Germline assignment: CDR1 MDHEN and CDR2 SYDVKM. The CDR3 coding sequence is TGTGCCAGCTTCCTAAGTAGCAAACCCTATGGCTACACCTTC. This codes for CASFLSSKPYGYTF.

The chain joins TRBV28 to TRBJ1-1, with 8 bases matching TRBD1. The CDR3 runs to 14 residues. The junction had 4 bases not matched to a gene; V was cut back by 4 bases and J by 3 bases. Germline-derived CDR1 and CDR2 are MDHEN and SYDVKM. CDR3 nucleotides: TGTGCCAGCAGTTCTCGGACAGGGCACACTGAAGCTTTCTTT. This translates into CASSSRTGHTEAFF.

As concerns this clone: The same CDR3 can be traced to other DNA sequences in this sample. The chain recombines TRBV5-1 with TRBJ1-2, with 11 bases identical to TRBD1. With 4 bases clipped from V and 5 bases from J, the junction kept 4 bases outside the gene matches. CDR1 is SGHRS and CDR2 is YFSETQ in the germline V gene. CDR3 length: 14 residues. The CDR3, as DNA: TGCGCCAGCAGCCCGGGGACAGGGGGTTATGGCTACACCTTC. Encoded protein: CASSPGTGGYGYTF.

This chain connects TRBV6-5 to TRBJ1-2; tentatively, D is TRBD1 (6 bases). The CDR3 has 14 residues. Germline V gene data show CDR1 as MNHEY and CDR2 as SVGAGI. V lost 7 bases and J 2 bases, leaving 14 bases between the germline ends. The CDR3 DNA is TGTGCCAGCACCTTACCCGGACAGAACTATGGCTACACCTTC. This sequence encodes CASTLPGQNYGYTF.

The J gene is TRBJ2-7, the V gene TRBV6-5; D might be TRBD2 (5 bases). V was trimmed by 2 bases and J by 1 base, leaving 15 bases between them. Per germline, CDR1 MNHEY and CDR2 SVGAGI. The CDR3 extends over 16 amino acids. CDR3 amino acids: CASSYDYQRRSYEQYF. In DNA form, the CDR3 reads TGTGCCAGCAGTTACGATTATCAGCGGAGATCCTACGAGCAGTACTTC.

This clone was seen more than once but under ten times. DNA of the CDR3: TGTGCCAGCTGCCGGGGGGGGGCGCTGGGGGAGCTGTTTTTT. Amino acid sequence: CASCRGGALGELFF. This rearrangement joins TRBV6-5 to TRBJ2-2; 8 bases fit TRBD2. The V and J ends lost 8 bases and 8 bases, in that order; junction bases with no gene match: 10. CDR1 is MNHEY and CDR2 is SVGAGI in the germline V gene. The CDR3 runs to 14 residues.

This chain uses TRBV27 with TRBJ2-3, with 7 nucleotides matching TRBD2. The V and J ends lost 6 bases and 10 bases, in that order; junction bases with no gene match: 7. CDR1 is MNHEY and CDR2 is SMNVEV in the germline V gene (reference sequence). This CDR3 has 12 residues. The CDR3 sequence is CASRQLASPQYF. In DNA, the CDR3 is TGTGCCAGCAGGCAACTAGCGTCGCCGCAGTATTTT.